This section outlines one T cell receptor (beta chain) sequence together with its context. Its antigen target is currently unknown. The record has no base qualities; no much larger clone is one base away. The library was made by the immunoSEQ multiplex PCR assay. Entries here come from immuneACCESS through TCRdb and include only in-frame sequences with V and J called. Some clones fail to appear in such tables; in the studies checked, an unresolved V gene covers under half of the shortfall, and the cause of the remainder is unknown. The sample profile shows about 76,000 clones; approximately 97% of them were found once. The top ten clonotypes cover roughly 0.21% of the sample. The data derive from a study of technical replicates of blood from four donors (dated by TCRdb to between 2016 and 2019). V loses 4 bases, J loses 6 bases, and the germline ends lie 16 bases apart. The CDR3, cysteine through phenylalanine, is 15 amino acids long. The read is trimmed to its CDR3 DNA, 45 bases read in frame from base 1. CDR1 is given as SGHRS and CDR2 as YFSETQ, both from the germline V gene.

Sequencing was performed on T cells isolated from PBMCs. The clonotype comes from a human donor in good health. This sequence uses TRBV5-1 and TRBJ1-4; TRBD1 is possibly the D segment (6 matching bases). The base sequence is TGCGCCAGCAGCCACCTTCCAGGGGCGGATGAAAAACTGTTTTTT. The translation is CASSHLPGADEKLFF.